The 6 T cell receptor beta chains listed next were all sequenced from one sample in a study of OX40 agonist ivuxolimab in advanced cancers. TCRdb's copy holds only in-frame clones and misses some; the assay was immunoSEQ multiplex PCR. Of over 90,000 clones in the sample, 65% to 90% were seen once. Sequencing used CD4+ or CD8+ T cells sorted from blood, obtained in a trial of the OX40 agonist ivuxolimab. Receptors originate from an adult with an advanced solid tumor such as melanoma, head and neck, liver or kidney cancer.

The V call is TRBV5-1, the J call TRBJ1-3, with 7 bases that match TRBD1. V was pared by 3 bases and J by 1 base, with 1 base of the junction left unmatched. Germline V CDR1 and CDR2: SGHRS, YFSETQ. The CDR3 extends over 14 amino acids. Here the CDR3 DNA reads TGCGCCAGCAGCTGGGACAGTTCTGGAAACACCATATATTTT. This encodes CASSWDSSGNTIYF.

The V and J genes are TRBV9 and TRBJ2-7; D is unclear. V was clipped by 4 bases and J by 2 bases, with 16 bases between them. This CDR3 region has 15 residues. Germline loops: CDR1 SGDLS, CDR2 YYNGEE. For the CDR3, the DNA is TGTGCCAGCAGCCCCAGCCGTGGACGGCCCTACGAGCAGTACTTC. Its protein is CASSPSRGRPYEQYF.

This chain uses TRBV15 with TRBJ2-3; 7 bases align to TRBD1. Germline CDR1 and CDR2: LNHNV and YYDKDF (reference sequence). The CDR3 has 13 amino acids. V lost 1 base, J lost 10 bases, and 5 bases stayed unmatched. The CDR3 loop reads CATSRGQGLSQYF. The DNA of the CDR3 is TGTGCCACCAGCAGAGGACAGGGCCTATCGCAGTATTTT.

The CDR3 sequence is CASSLPGSGSQFF. DNA of the CDR3: TGTGCCAGCAGCTTACCCGGTAGCGGTAGTCAGTTCTTC. The rearrangement links TRBV7-9 to TRBJ2-1; possible D gene TRBD2, 6 bases. The CDR3 is 13 amino acids. V lost 2 bases and J 13 bases, leaving 15 bases between the germline ends. The V gene's germline CDR1 is SEHNR and CDR2 FQNEAQ (reference sequence).

The chain joins TRBV5-1 to TRBJ2-7; D gene ambiguous. The germline gives CDR1 SGHRS, CDR2 YFSETQ. The V end lost 3 bases, the J end lost 3 bases, and 10 bases lay between the germline ends. This CDR3 is 13 amino acids long. CDR3 nucleotides: TGCGCCAGCAGCTCCGGATCCGGCTACGAGCAGTACTTC. It is translated as CASSSGSGYEQYF.

This clone was counted a few times. The CDR3 DNA follows: TGTGCCAGTAGTATTGCGGGGTCGGACATTCAGTACTTC. Its protein is CASSIAGSDIQYF. This chain joins TRBV19 and TRBJ2-4; D is possibly TRBD2 (6 bases). The CDR3 extends over 13 amino acids. CDR1 and CDR2 from the germline V gene are LNHDA and SQIVND (reference sequence). The ends were cut back, 3 bases at V and 8 bases at J, with 11 bases in the middle. Complete variable domain (other parts from reference TRBV19 and TRBJ2-4): DGGITQSPKYLFRKEGQNVTLSCEQNLNHDAMYWYRQDPGQGLRLIYYSQIVNDFQKGDIAEGYSVSREKKESFPLTVTSAQKNPTAFYLCASSIAGSDIQYFGAGTRLSVL.